A selection of T cell receptor beta chains follows, all from one sample in a study of cytomegalovirus exposure and HLA in healthy donors. TCRdb's copy holds only in-frame clones and misses some; the assay was immunoSEQ multiplex PCR. Of around 160,000 clones listed, around 80% were seen once; the top ten hold 8% to 10%. Input material: PBMCs. These receptors were collected from a male donor in good health and CMV-seropositive. CDR3s leave out the opening cysteine and the closing phenylalanine or tryptophan. Clone size is stated in some rows and not others, as once, few, many or a class when expanded.

v_call	j_call	clone_size	cdr3_aa
TRBV5-6	TRBJ1-4	few	ASSGNPTGGGKLF
TRBV4-3	TRBJ2-1	-	ASSQGLAWFDEQF
TRBV6-5	TRBJ2-3	-	ASSSLRTQY
TRBV28	TRBJ1-5	once	ASSFDQGKSNQPQH
TRBV4-1	TRBJ1-5	-	ASSLPGGNQPQH
TRBV5-1	TRBJ1-5	-	ASSFTNQPQH
TRBV7-8	TRBJ2-1	-	ASSFGLAGPNEQF
TRBV7-7	TRBJ2-5	-	ASSLVTRETQY
TRBV5-6	TRBJ2-7	-	ASSQDRGRFEQY
TRBV7-2	TRBJ1-1	-	ASSPRQGVFSEAF
TRBV28	TRBJ2-1	-	ASSAPGTGGSRGGEQF
TRBV27	TRBJ1-5	-	ASSLQGSDQPQH
TRBV7-9	TRBJ2-6	-	ASSWDRAFSGANVLT
TRBV5-4	TRBJ1-2	-	ASSLQGSYYGYT
TRBV6-4	TRBJ2-3	-	ASSEAGSTDTQY
TRBV18	TRBJ2-7	-	ASSSDRPSSYEQY
TRBV5-6	TRBJ1-2	few	ASSLVGVNGYT
TRBV6-5	TRBJ1-4	-	ASRGTGTNEKLF
TRBV5-1	TRBJ1-1	-	ASSLWEGVWRAPRDTEAF
TRBV10-3	TRBJ2-1	few	AIRWDSSYNEQF
TRBV19	TRBJ1-4	-	ASSRRDEKLF
TRBV13	TRBJ1-1	-	ASSRIRGGGTEAF
TRBV27	TRBJ2-7	-	ASSLRPPTSGSYEQY
TRBV7-9	TRBJ2-7	-	ASSSDSDLYEQY
TRBV9	TRBJ2-7	-	ASSRRGSYEQY
TRBV6-5	TRBJ2-2	-	ASIQQNTGELF
TRBV27	TRBJ1-5	-	ASSLSWQGGNQPQH
TRBV6-5	TRBJ1-1	-	ASSRTGGTEAF
TRBV5-4	TRBJ2-1	-	ASSLEGGNEQF
TRBV7-6	TRBJ1-4	-	ASSLVDSYNEKLF
TRBV4-1	TRBJ1-5	-	ASSRPGTDNQPQH
TRBV5-4	TRBJ1-4	-	ASSFGTGSATNEKLF
TRBV7-9	TRBJ2-1	-	ASSLDGTSINEQF
TRBV5-4	TRBJ2-1	-	ASSLDQGFFREQF
TRBV7-6	TRBJ1-1	-	ASSLVGQGTEAF
TRBV7-2	TRBJ1-2	once	ASSLAARGLDGYT
TRBV7-2	TRBJ1-1	-	ASSTQGAATEAF
TRBV19	TRBJ1-1	-	ASSMRVPPGQKNTEAF
TRBV30	TRBJ1-3	-	AWKTGLSGNTIY
TRBV7-2	TRBJ2-7	-	ASSLQAYEQY
TRBV9	TRBJ2-1	-	ASSVGTRGGEQF
TRBV28	TRBJ2-7	-	ASSPDSAYEQY
TRBV4-3	TRBJ2-7	once	ASSLRGVAYEQY
TRBV2	TRBJ1-5	-	ASSEMGQGVQPQH
TRBV6-5	TRBJ2-7	-	ASSLTGRFDEQY
TRBV10-3	TRBJ2-7	-	AISESRAGGEQY
TRBV6-5	TRBJ2-7	-	ASSYSLQGDYEQY
TRBV5-1	TRBJ1-1	-	ASSYRGTEAF
TRBV29-1	TRBJ1-2	-	SVESSGSNYGYT
TRBV4-2	TRBJ2-2	few	ASSQVGGGVTGELF
TRBV7-2	TRBJ2-2	-	ASSFGRGKTGELF
TRBV19	TRBJ1-1	few	ASSIVGADTEAF
TRBV18	TRBJ1-5	-	ASSASTRLSNQPQH
TRBV6-1	TRBJ1-2	-	ASSEIPQANYGYT
TRBV7-8	TRBJ1-5	-	ASSPGRGTTVYPSNQPQH
TRBV27	TRBJ2-1	-	ASSLRTGGRDEQF
TRBV2	TRBJ2-7	-	ASRDIRTDWGLEQY
TRBV4-1	TRBJ1-4	-	ASSQQTGGDEKLF
TRBV13	TRBJ2-5	-	ASSSRDSSFQETQY
TRBV5-1	TRBJ2-7	-	ASSDGQGVYEQY